The next 18 T cell receptor beta chains were all read from a single sample in a study of blood T cell repertoires in COVID-19. Repertoires were generated with immunoSEQ multiplex PCR, while TCRdb's copy carries only in-frame clones and drops some. The data hold about 240,000 clones, with 75% to 90% observed a single time. The specimen was PBMCs or T cells enriched from blood (not recorded which). These receptors originate from a woman in her 30s who had recovered from COVID-19.

The chain recombines TRBV5-1 with TRBJ1-4; TRBD1 might be the D (5 bases). The CDR3 extends over 13 amino acids. Germline assignment: CDR1 SGHRS and CDR2 YFSETQ. V dropped 2 bases and J dropped 8 bases, with 10 bases sitting between them. CDR3 DNA: TGCGCCAGCAGCTTCGACAGTTCCGAAAAACTGTTTTTT. Amino acid sequence: CASSFDSSEKLFF.

The chain joins TRBV28 to TRBJ2-5, with 7 bases identical to TRBD2. The V gene end was trimmed by 1 base and the J gene end by 1 base; junction bases not matched to a gene: 3. CDR1 is MDHEN and CDR2 is SYDVKM in the germline V gene. The CDR3 has 15 residues. The CDR3 protein is CASSLSGRAQETQYF. CDR3 sequence (DNA): TGTGCCAGCAGTTTATCTGGGAGGGCCCAAGAGACCCAGTACTTC.

CDR3 region: CASSVSGESTGELFF. The CDR3 DNA sequence: TGTGCCAGCAGCGTCAGCGGCGAGAGCACCGGGGAGCTGTTTTTT. V gene TRBV9 combines with J gene TRBJ2-2, with D possibly TRBD2 on 5 matching bases. V lost 2 bases and J 4 bases, leaving 12 bases between the germline ends. CDR1 and CDR2 from the germline V gene are SGDLS and YYNGEE. The CDR3 spans 15 residues.

This clone came up a few times. V is TRBV16 and J is TRBJ2-7; D is unclear. CDR1 and CDR2 (germline): KGHSY, FQNENV. CDR3 size: 14 residues. Trimming left V 0 bases short and J 2 bases short, with 8 bases between. The CDR3 nucleotides read TGTGCCAGCAGCCAATCAGGAGTAACCTACGAGCAGTACTTC. This translates into CASSQSGVTYEQYF.

In DNA form, the CDR3 reads TGCGCCAGCAGTGGCGGCCAAACCAGGGGTGAGCAGTTCTTC. Protein sequence: CASSGGQTRGEQFF. The chain combines TRBV5-1 with TRBJ2-1, with D possibly TRBD1 on 6 matching bases. The CDR3 spans 14 residues. The ends were cut back, 5 bases at V and 9 bases at J, with 18 bases in the middle. CDR1 SGHRS and CDR2 YFSETQ come from the germline V gene.

The V gene is TRBV11-2, the J gene TRBJ2-1, with 13 positions matching TRBD2. The CDR3 contains 15 residues. Germline V gives CDR1 SGHAT, CDR2 FQNNGV. Germline trimming cut 6 bases from V and 5 bases from J; bases unmatched to any gene: 4. The CDR3 loop is CASSGGLAGNNEQFF. The CDR3 nucleotides read TGTGCCAGCAGTGGGGGACTAGCGGGAAACAATGAGCAGTTCTTC.

The V call is TRBV6-5, the J call TRBJ1-2, with D maybe TRBD1 (5 bases). V lost 0 bases to trimming and J lost 5 bases, with 16 bases between them. Germline V gene sequence: CDR1 MNHEY, CDR2 SVGAGI. The CDR3 length is 16 residues. The CDR3 reads CASSYSMPGLGYGYTF. CDR3 DNA: TGTGCCAGCAGTTACTCGATGCCAGGGCTGGGGTATGGCTACACCTTC.

This chain connects TRBV29-1 to TRBJ2-1, with D perhaps matching TRBD1 (5 bases). The CDR3 runs to 13 residues. Germline V gene data show CDR1 as SQVTM and CDR2 as ANQGSEA. Trimming took 1 base from V and 15 from J, leaving 19 bases between them. CDR3: CSVEAPRGVGLFF. Written as DNA, the CDR3 is TGCAGCGTTGAAGCCCCTAGGGGCGTGGGTCTGTTCTTC.

The chain has TRBV27 and TRBJ2-7, with 10 nucleotides matching TRBD2. Germline V gene data show CDR1 as MNHEY and CDR2 as SMNVEV (reference sequence). The length of the CDR3 is 16 residues. Trimming removed 5 bases from V and 4 bases from J; junction bases left unmatched: 11. The CDR3 here is CASSPDPSGRWYEQYF. DNA for the CDR3: TGTGCCAGCAGTCCCGACCCTAGCGGGAGATGGTACGAGCAGTACTTC.

The chain employs TRBV28 and TRBJ2-7; 10 nucleotides align to TRBD1. CDR1 is MDHEN, CDR2 SYDVKM, per germline. The CDR3 covers 14 residues. V lost 6 bases, J lost 4 bases, and 6 bases stayed unmatched. The CDR3 here is CASRLLGQGYEQYF. The CDR3 region has the DNA TGTGCCAGCAGGCTCCTGGGACAGGGGTACGAGCAGTACTTC. Filled out from reference TRBV28 and TRBJ2-7, the complete variable domain reads DVKVTQSSRYLVKRTGEKVFLECVQDMDHENMFWYRQDPGLGLRLIYFSYDVKMKEKGDIPEGYSVSREKKERFSLILESASTNQTSMYLCASRLLGQGYEQYFGPGTRLTVT.

The chain links TRBV7-2 to TRBJ2-5, with TRBD1 identical over 7 bases. The CDR3 covers 14 residues. V gave up 2 bases and J gave up 4 bases; unmatched junction bases: 4. The germline V gene encodes CDR1 SGHTA and CDR2 FQGNSA. CDR3 amino acids: CASSLNTGVETQYF. Written as DNA, the CDR3 is TGTGCCAGCAGCTTAAATACAGGGGTAGAGACCCAGTACTTC.

The gene calls are TRBV5-8 and TRBJ1-2, with 9 positions matching TRBD1. Per germline, CDR1 SGHTS and CDR2 YDEGEE. The CDR3 covers 15 residues. The J segment lost 3 bases and the V segment lost 0 bases, leaving 3 bases of the junction unmatched. DNA of the CDR3: TGTGCCAGCAGCTTGGACAGGGGGCTCGACTATGGCTACACCTTC. Protein sequence: CASSLDRGLDYGYTF.

This chain links TRBV7-8 with TRBJ1-5; tentatively, D is TRBD1 (5 bases). The CDR3 is made up of 16 amino acids. Trimming took 1 base from V and 5 from J, leaving 15 bases between them. Germline CDR1 and CDR2: SGHVS and FQNEAQ. This chain's CDR3 is CASSLGRQMRDQPQHF. The CDR3 region has the DNA TGTGCCAGCAGCTTAGGGCGACAGATGAGAGATCAGCCCCAGCATTTT.

The chain recombines TRBV30 with TRBJ1-2; TRBD1 matches at 9 bases. The CDR3 runs 16 residues. The germline V gene has CDR1 GTSNPN and CDR2 SVGIG (reference sequence). The CDR3 DNA reads as TGTGCGCTTATTAGGGGACAGGGCTTAGGGGGTCATGGCTACACCTTC. This sequence encodes CALIRGQGLGGHGYTF.

This chain links TRBV24-1 with TRBJ2-3; D is uncertain. Trimming removed 4 bases at V and 0 bases at J, with 4 bases between. The CDR3 spans 13 residues. Germline CDR1 is KGHDR and CDR2 is SFDVKD. CDR3 DNA: TGTGCCACCAGTGACTATAGCACAGATACGCAGTATTTT. Residues: CATSDYSTDTQYF.

CDR3 residues: CASNGGGGAFF. In DNA, the CDR3 is TGTGCCAGCAATGGAGGGGGCGGGGCTTTCTTT. This sequence joins TRBV2 and TRBJ1-1, with TRBD1 matching 7 bases. After removal of 7 bases from V and 11 bases from J, the junction contained 7 bases not matched to a gene. This CDR3 is built from 11 residues. In germline, CDR1 is SNHLY, CDR2 FYNNEI.

The chain joins TRBV7-9 to TRBJ2-5; perhaps TRBD2 as D (6 bases). Per the germline V gene, CDR1 is SEHNR and CDR2 is FQNEAQ (reference sequence). The CDR3 has 14 residues. The V gene lost 5 bases and the J gene lost 1 base, with 11 bases spanning the gap. The CDR3 loop reads CASSAGTVQETQYF. CDR3 nucleotide sequence: TGTGCCAGCAGCGCGGGGACGGTCCAAGAGACCCAGTACTTC.

The chain uses TRBV5-4 and TRBJ1-1, with D unresolved. Deletions cut 1 base from V and 1 base from J, with 11 bases between. CDR1 SGHNT and CDR2 YYREEE come from the germline V gene (reference sequence). This CDR3 is built from 15 residues. CDR3 sequence (DNA): TGTGCCAGCAGCTTGTCGGGGAGGTCGAACACTGAAGCTTTCTTT. It specifies CASSLSGRSNTEAFF.